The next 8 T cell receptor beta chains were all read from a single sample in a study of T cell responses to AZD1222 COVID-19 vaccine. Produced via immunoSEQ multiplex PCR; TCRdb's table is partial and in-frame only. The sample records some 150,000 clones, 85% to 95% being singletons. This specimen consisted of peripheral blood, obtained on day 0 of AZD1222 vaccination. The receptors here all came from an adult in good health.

The chain's CDR3 is CAGSGGSRGYTF. The CDR3 DNA sequence: TGTGCCGGATCTGGGGGATCCCGTGGCTACACCTTC. The chain employs TRBV30 and TRBJ1-2; a weak D match, TRBD1 (5 bases). Germline CDR1 and CDR2: GTSNPN and SVGIG (reference sequence). V gave up 8 bases and J gave up 7 bases, with 17 bases separating them. The CDR3 loop spans 12 amino acids.

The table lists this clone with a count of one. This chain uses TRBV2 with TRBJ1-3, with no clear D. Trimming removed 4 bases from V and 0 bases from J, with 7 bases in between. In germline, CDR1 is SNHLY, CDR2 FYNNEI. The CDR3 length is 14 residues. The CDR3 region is CASSGRHSGNTIYF. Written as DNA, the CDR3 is TGTGCCAGCAGTGGCCGTCACTCTGGAAACACCATATATTTT.

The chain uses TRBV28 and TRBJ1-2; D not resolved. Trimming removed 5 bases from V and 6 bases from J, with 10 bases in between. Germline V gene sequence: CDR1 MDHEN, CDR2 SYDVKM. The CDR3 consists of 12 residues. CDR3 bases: TGTGCCAGCAGTCTCCGGGAACATGGCTACACCTTC. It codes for CASSLREHGYTF.

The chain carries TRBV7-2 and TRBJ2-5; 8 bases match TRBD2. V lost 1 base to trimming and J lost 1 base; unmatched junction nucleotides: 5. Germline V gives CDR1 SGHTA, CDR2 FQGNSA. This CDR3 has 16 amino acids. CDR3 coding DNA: TGTGCCAGCAGCTTAGGATCGGGACTAGTCCAAGAGACCCAGTACTTC. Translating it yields CASSLGSGLVQETQYF.

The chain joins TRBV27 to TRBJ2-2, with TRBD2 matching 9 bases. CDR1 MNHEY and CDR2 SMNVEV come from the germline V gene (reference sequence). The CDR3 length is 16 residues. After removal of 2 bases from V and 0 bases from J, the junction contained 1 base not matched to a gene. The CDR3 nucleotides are TGTGCCAGCAGTTTACGACTAGCGGCGAACACCGGGGAGCTGTTTTTT. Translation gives CASSLRLAANTGELFF.

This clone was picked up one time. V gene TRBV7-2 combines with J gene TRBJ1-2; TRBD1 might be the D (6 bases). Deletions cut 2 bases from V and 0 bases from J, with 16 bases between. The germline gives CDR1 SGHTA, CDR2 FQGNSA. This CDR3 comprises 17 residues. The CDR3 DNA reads TGTGCCAGCAGCTTATTAGGCGGGGGGGCGACTAACTATGGCTACACCTTC. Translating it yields CASSLLGGGATNYGYTF.

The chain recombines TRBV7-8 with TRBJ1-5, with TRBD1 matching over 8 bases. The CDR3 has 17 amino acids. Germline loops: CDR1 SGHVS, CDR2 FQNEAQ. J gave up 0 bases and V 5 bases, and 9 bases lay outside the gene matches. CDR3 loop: CASSVYRGGNSNQPQHF. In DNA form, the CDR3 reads TGTGCCAGCAGCGTCTACAGGGGGGGAAATAGCAATCAGCCCCAGCATTTT. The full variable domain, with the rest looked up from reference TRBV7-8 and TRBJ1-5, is GAGVSQSPRYKVAKRGQDVALRCDPISGHVSLFWYQQALGQGPEFLTYFQNEAQLDKSGLPSDRFFAERPEGSVSTLKIQRTQQEDSAVYLCASSVYRGGNSNQPQHFGDGTRLSIL.

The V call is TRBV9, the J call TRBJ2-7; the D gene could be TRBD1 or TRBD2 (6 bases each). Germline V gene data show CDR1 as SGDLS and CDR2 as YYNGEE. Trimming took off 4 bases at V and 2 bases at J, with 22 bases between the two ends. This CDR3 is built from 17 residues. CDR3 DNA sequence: TGTGCCAGCAGCCCGGGGCCGGGGGCGGCGCTCGCCTACGAGCAGTACTTC. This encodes CASSPGPGAALAYEQYF.